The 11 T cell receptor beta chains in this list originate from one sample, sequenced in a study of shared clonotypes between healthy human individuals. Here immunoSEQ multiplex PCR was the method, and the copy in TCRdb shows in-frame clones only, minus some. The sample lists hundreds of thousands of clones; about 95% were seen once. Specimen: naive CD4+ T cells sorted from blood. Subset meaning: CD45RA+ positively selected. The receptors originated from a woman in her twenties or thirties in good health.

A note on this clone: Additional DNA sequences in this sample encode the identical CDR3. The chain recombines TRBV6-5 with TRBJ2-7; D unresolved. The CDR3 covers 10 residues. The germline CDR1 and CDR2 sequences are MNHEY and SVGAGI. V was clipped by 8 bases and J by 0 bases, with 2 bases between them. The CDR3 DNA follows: TGTGCCAGCGGCTCCTACGAGCAGTACTTC. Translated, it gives CASGSYEQYF.

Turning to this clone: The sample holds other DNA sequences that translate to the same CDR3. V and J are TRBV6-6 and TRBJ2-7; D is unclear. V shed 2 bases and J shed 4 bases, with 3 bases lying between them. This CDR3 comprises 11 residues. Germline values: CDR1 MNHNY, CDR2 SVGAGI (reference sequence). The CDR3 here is CASSYLYEQYF. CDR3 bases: TGTGCCAGCAGTTACCTTTACGAGCAGTACTTC.

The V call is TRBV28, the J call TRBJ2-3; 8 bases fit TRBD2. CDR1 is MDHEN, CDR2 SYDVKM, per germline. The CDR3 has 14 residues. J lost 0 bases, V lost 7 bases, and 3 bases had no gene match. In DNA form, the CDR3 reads TGTGCCAGCAAACTAGCGGCTAGCACAGATACGCAGTATTTT. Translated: CASKLAASTDTQYF.

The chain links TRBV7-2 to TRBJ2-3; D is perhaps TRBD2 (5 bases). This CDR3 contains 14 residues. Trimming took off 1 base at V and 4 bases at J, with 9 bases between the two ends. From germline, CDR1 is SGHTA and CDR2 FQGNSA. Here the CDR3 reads CASSLGGSADTQYF. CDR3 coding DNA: TGTGCCAGCAGCTTAGGAGGGAGCGCAGATACGCAGTATTTT.

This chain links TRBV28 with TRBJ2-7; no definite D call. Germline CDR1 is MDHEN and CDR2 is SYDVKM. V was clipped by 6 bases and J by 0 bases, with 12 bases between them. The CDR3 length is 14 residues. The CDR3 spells CASRGSRLSYEQYF. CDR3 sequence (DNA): TGTGCCAGCAGAGGGTCCCGACTCTCCTACGAGCAGTACTTC.

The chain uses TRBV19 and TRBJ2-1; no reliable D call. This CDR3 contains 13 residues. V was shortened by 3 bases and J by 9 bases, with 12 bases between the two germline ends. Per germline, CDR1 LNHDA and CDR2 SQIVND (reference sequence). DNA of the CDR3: TGTGCCAGTAGTATCAACTTAGTGGGTGAGCAGTTCTTC. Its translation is CASSINLVGEQFF.

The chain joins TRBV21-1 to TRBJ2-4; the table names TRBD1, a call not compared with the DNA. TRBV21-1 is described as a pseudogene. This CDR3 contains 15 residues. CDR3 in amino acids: CARRETGRAKNIQYF. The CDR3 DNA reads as TGTGCCAGGAGGGAGACAGGGCGAGCCAAAAACATTCAGTACTTC.

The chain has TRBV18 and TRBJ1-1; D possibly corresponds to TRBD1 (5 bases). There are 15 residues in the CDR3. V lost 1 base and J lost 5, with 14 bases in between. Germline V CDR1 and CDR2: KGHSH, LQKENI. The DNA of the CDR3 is TGTGCCAGCTCACCACAGAGGGGATCGGGGACTGAAGCTTTCTTT. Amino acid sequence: CASSPQRGSGTEAFF. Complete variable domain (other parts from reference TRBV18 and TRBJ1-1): NAGVMQNPRHLVRRRGQEARLRCSPMKGHSHVYWYRQLPEEGLKFMVYLQKENIIDESGMPKERFSAEFPKEGPSILRIQQVVRGDSAAYFCASSPQRGSGTEAFFGQGTRLTVV.

In nucleotides, the CDR3 is TGTGCCAGCAGCTTGTGGGGTCGCTACGAGCAGTACTTC. Translating it yields CASSLWGRYEQYF. The genes are TRBV5-5 and TRBJ2-7, with D unclear. V was pared by 1 base and J by 3 bases, with 8 bases between. In germline, CDR1 is SGHKS, CDR2 YYEKEE (reference sequence). The CDR3 length is 13 residues.

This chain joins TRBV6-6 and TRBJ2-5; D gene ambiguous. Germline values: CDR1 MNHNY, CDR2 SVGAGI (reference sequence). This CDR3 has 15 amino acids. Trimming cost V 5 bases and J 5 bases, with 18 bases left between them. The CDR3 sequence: CASSRQGRREETQYF. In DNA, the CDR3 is TGTGCCAGCAGTAGGCAAGGGCGCAGAGAGGAGACCCAGTACTTC.

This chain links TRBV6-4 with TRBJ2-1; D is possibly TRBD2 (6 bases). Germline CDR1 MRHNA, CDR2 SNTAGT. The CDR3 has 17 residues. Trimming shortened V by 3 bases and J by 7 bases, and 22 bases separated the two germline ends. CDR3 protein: CASSDFGGLGVGNEQFF. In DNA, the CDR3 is TGTGCCAGCAGTGATTTCGGGGGACTTGGGGTTGGAAATGAGCAGTTCTTC.